The 32 T cell receptor beta chains reported below all come from one sample, sequenced in a study of blood T cell repertoires in COVID-19. Here immunoSEQ multiplex PCR was the method, and the copy in TCRdb shows in-frame clones only, minus some. This sample yields 120,000 or so clones, of which around 80% are seen a single time; roughly 3.8% belongs to the top ten. Sequences were obtained from peripheral blood. The receptors shown here come from an elderly woman with acute or convalescent COVID-19.

This rearrangement joins TRBV28 to TRBJ2-7; weak D call: TRBD1 (5 bases). Germline V lookup: CDR1 MDHEN, CDR2 SYDVKM. The V end was cut by 2 bases, the J end by 2 bases, with 13 bases between. The CDR3 runs to 15 residues. CDR3 bases: TGTGCCAGCAGTTTAAGATCCCAGGGCCCCTACGAGCAGTACTTC. The encoded protein is CASSLRSQGPYEQYF.

The chain recombines TRBV10-3 with TRBJ1-5; 10 nucleotides match TRBD1. Per germline, CDR1 ENHRY and CDR2 SYGVKD. J was trimmed by 3 bases and V by 6 bases; bases with no gene match: 5. This CDR3 region has 15 residues. In DNA, the CDR3 is TGTGCCATCAGCGGGACAGGGGCCCTCAATCAGCCCCAGCATTTT. This gives the protein CAISGTGALNQPQHF.

V gene TRBV3-1 (or the pseudogene TRBV3-2) combines with J gene TRBJ1-3, with D unresolved. CDR3 length equals 16 residues. V lost 1 base, J lost 5 bases, and 15 bases lay in between. Germline V CDR1 and CDR2: LGHDT, YNNKEL (reference sequence). Here the CDR3 DNA reads TGTGCCAGCAGCCAAGCCTCTTCCGCGCCAAGAAACACCATATATTTT. Amino acids: CASSQASSAPRNTIYF.

V gene TRBV4-1 combines with J gene TRBJ1-2, with D possibly matching TRBD1 (6 bases). V dropped 4 bases and J dropped 7 bases, with 16 bases sitting between them. The CDR3 has 14 amino acids. Germline V lookup: CDR1 MGHRA, CDR2 YSYEKL. The CDR3 protein is CASSPGQGTGGYTF. The DNA of the CDR3 is TGCGCCAGCAGCCCAGGTCAGGGGACGGGTGGCTACACCTTC.

V usage is TRBV5-1 and J usage is TRBJ2-1, with D unresolved. Germline V gives CDR1 SGHRS, CDR2 YFSETQ. V was clipped by 0 bases and J by 9 bases, with 10 bases between them. There are 13 residues in the CDR3. As DNA, the CDR3 is TGCGCCAGCAGCTTGGACCCGGTTAGTGAGCAGTTCTTC. It encodes CASSLDPVSEQFF.

This clone has a single count. V usage is TRBV28 and J usage is TRBJ1-2; the match to TRBD1 covers 12 bases. This CDR3 is 14 amino acids long. Per germline, CDR1 MDHEN and CDR2 SYDVKM. The ends lost 9 bases at V and 7 bases at J; junction bases unmatched: 9. CDR3 sequence reads: CASFPGQGALGYTF. CDR3 coding DNA: TGTGCCAGTTTCCCGGGACAGGGGGCGCTTGGCTACACCTTC.

This chain connects TRBV5-6 to TRBJ2-6; possibly TRBD1 for D (5 bases). Germline V gene sequence: CDR1 SGHDT, CDR2 YYEEEE. V was clipped by 0 bases and J by 2 bases, with 12 bases between them. This CDR3 contains 17 residues. The CDR3 DNA sequence: TGTGCCAGCAGCTTGGATGTTAGCAGGGCTGGGGCCAACGTCCTGACTTTC. Translated, it gives CASSLDVSRAGANVLTF. Using reference TRBV5-6 and TRBJ2-6 for the parts outside the CDR3, the full variable domain is DAGVTQSPTHLIKTRGQQVTLRCSPKSGHDTVSWYQQALGQGPQFIFQYYEEEERQRGNFPDRFSGHQFPNYSSELNVNALLLGDSALYLCASSLDVSRAGANVLTFGAGSRLTVL.

V usage is TRBV5-6 and J usage is TRBJ2-7; tentative D call: TRBD1 (5 bases). Trimming left V 6 bases short and J 6 bases short, with 25 bases between. Germline V CDR1 and CDR2: SGHDT, YYEEEE. This CDR3 is built from 16 residues. The DNA of the CDR3 is TGTGCCAGCACCCCCCCTCTTGGGGCACCCTTGGGCGAGCAGTACTTC. Amino acid sequence: CASTPPLGAPLGEQYF.

This chain joins TRBV24-1 and TRBJ2-5, with D possibly matching TRBD1 (6 bases). V lost 3 bases and J lost 7, with 11 bases in between. Per the germline V gene, CDR1 is KGHDR and CDR2 is SFDVKD. This CDR3 is built from 13 residues. The CDR3 DNA reads TGTGCCACCAGTGATCCGGCCAGGGGGACCCAGTACTTC. Translated: CATSDPARGTQYF.

The chain is built from TRBV6-6 and TRBJ1-1; tentatively, D is TRBD1 (5 bases). V lost 6 bases, J lost 1 base, and 12 bases lay in between. Per germline, CDR1 MNHNY and CDR2 SVGAGI (reference sequence). This CDR3 is built from 14 residues. CDR3 residues: CASSPAGGNTEAFF. The DNA for the CDR3 is TGTGCCAGCAGCCCCGCCGGGGGGAACACTGAAGCTTTCTTT.

The rearrangement uses TRBV18 and TRBJ1-1; 7 bases are a match to TRBD1. Trimming cost V 3 bases and J 4 bases; bases outside gene matches: 2. CDR3 length: 13 residues. The V gene's germline CDR1 is KGHSH and CDR2 LQKENI. This CDR3 reads CASSPGQLTEAFF. CDR3 nucleotides: TGTGCCAGCTCACCGGGACAGCTCACTGAAGCTTTCTTT.

This sequence joins TRBV6-2 or TRBV6-3 and TRBJ1-2; no reliable D call. The CDR3 is made up of 16 amino acids. V gave up 3 bases and J gave up 4 bases, with 18 bases separating them. Germline CDR1 and CDR2: MNHEY and SVGEGT. The CDR3 here is CASSYRRRLGGYGYTF. In nucleotides, the CDR3 is TGTGCCAGCAGTTATAGGCGGCGCCTGGGAGGCTATGGCTACACCTTC.

This chain joins TRBV3-1 (or the pseudogene TRBV3-2) and TRBJ1-4; D remains unclear. Trimming took off 0 bases at V and 2 bases at J, with 13 bases between the two ends. This CDR3 comprises 17 residues. CDR1 is LGHDT and CDR2 is YNNKEL in the germline V gene (reference sequence). The DNA for the CDR3 is TGTGCCAGCAGCCAAGAAACAGAGAAGGTGACTAATGAAAAACTGTTTTTT. It specifies CASSQETEKVTNEKLFF.

The chain couples TRBV6-5 to TRBJ2-7, with 8 positions matching TRBD1. J was trimmed by 4 bases and V by 4 bases; bases with no gene match: 12. CDR3 length: 16 amino acids. The germline V gene encodes CDR1 MNHEY and CDR2 SVGAGI. CDR3 region: CASSLSPGTGLYEQYF. The CDR3 bases are TGTGCCAGCAGTTTAAGTCCCGGGACAGGTTTATACGAGCAGTACTTC.

The CDR3 region is CASSNRGSMEKLFF. The CDR3 coding sequence is TGTGCCAGCAGCAACAGAGGGTCGATGGAAAAACTGTTTTTT. The V gene is TRBV11-2, the J gene TRBJ1-4; D is unresolved. The V gene's germline CDR1 is SGHAT and CDR2 FQNNGV. This CDR3 spans 14 amino acids. V was clipped by 5 bases and J by 8 bases, with 15 bases between them.

The CDR3 here is CASSPGLYTEAFF. The DNA of the CDR3 is TGTGCCAGCAGTCCGGGACTGTACACTGAAGCTTTCTTT. The V and J genes are TRBV27 and TRBJ1-1; tentatively, D is TRBD1 (5 bases). V lost 5 bases and J lost 3, with 10 bases in between. CDR3 size: 13 residues. Germline loops: CDR1 MNHEY, CDR2 SMNVEV (reference sequence).

In this sample, this clone turned up once. V is TRBV7-9 and J is TRBJ1-3; D is ambiguous. The ends were cut back, 4 bases at V and 0 bases at J, with 7 bases in the middle. CDR3 length: 14 residues. The germline V gene has CDR1 SEHNR and CDR2 FQNEAQ (reference sequence). CDR3 sequence (DNA): TGTGCCAGCAGCTCCGGGATCTCTGGAAACACCATATATTTT. This sequence encodes CASSSGISGNTIYF.

The chain links TRBV21-1 to TRBJ1-1; TRBD1, the table's D call, lacks a check against the DNA. TRBV21-1 is classified as a pseudogene. The CDR3 runs to 15 residues. In DNA, the CDR3 is TGTGCCAGCAGCCTACGGGACAGGGCTAACACTGAAGCTTTCTTT. This gives the protein CASSLRDRANTEAFF.

The V gene is TRBV3-1 (or the pseudogene TRBV3-2), the J gene TRBJ1-1; tentatively, D is TRBD1 (5 bases). The CDR3 is 14 residues long. Trimming stripped 1 base from V and 5 bases from J, with 11 bases between. Germline V lookup: CDR1 LGHDT, CDR2 YNNKEL (reference sequence). The CDR3 region has the DNA TGTGCCAGCAGCCAAGCGGTAGGGGCGACTGAAGCTTTCTTT. It specifies CASSQAVGATEAFF.

This chain uses TRBV28 with TRBJ2-7; D may be TRBD1 (6 bases). The CDR3 contains 12 residues. Trimming took 6 bases from V and 5 from J, leaving 11 bases between them. In germline, CDR1 is MDHEN, CDR2 SYDVKM. The CDR3 region is CASRRTVHEQYF. The CDR3 nucleotides are TGTGCCAGCAGAAGGACAGTCCACGAGCAGTACTTC.

The chain joins TRBV27 to TRBJ1-6; a weak D match, TRBD1 (5 bases). The germline V gene encodes CDR1 MNHEY and CDR2 SMNVEV (reference sequence). Trimming cost V 1 base and J 9 bases, with 10 bases left between them. The CDR3 is 14 amino acids. CDR3 nucleotides: TGTGCCAGCAGTTTATGGGGGGATGGTTCACCCCTCCACTTT. Translated: CASSLWGDGSPLHF.

V gene TRBV5-1 combines with J gene TRBJ1-2, with 11 bases fitting TRBD1. CDR3 length: 16 residues. Losses at the gene ends were 4 bases for V and 10 bases for J; bases not matched to a gene: 15. The germline gives CDR1 SGHRS, CDR2 YFSETQ. CDR3: CASSVTGTGGFEVYTF. DNA of the CDR3: TGCGCCAGCAGCGTCACCGGGACAGGGGGTTTCGAAGTCTACACCTTC.

This clone was seen a single time. The rearrangement joins TRBV28 to TRBJ1-6; D remains unclear. Trimming removed 6 bases at V and 10 bases at J, with 19 bases between. CDR3 size: 15 residues. In germline, CDR1 is MDHEN, CDR2 SYDVKM. CDR3: CASSLGGSRASPLHF. Here the CDR3 DNA reads TGTGCCAGCAGCCTAGGCGGGTCGAGGGCATCACCCCTCCACTTT.

The V and J genes are TRBV3-1 (or the pseudogene TRBV3-2) and TRBJ2-3; TRBD2 agrees at 11 bases. Germline V lookup: CDR1 LGHDT, CDR2 YNNKEL (reference sequence). With V trimmed by 8 bases and J by 0 bases, 7 bases remained unmatched. The CDR3 runs to 16 residues. CDR3 DNA: TGTGCCAGCGACCTAGCGGGGGGAACTAGCACAGATACGCAGTATTTT. Translation gives CASDLAGGTSTDTQYF.

The chain uses TRBV10-3 and TRBJ1-5; a possible D gene is TRBD1 (6 bases). CDR3 length: 15 amino acids. Germline values: CDR1 ENHRY, CDR2 SYGVKD. With 3 bases removed from V and 3 bases from J, the gap between germline ends came to 12 bases. The CDR3 DNA follows: TGTGCCATCAGTGATAACAGGGTGGACAATCAGCCCCAGCATTTT. Translating gives CAISDNRVDNQPQHF.

The chain uses TRBV10-3 and TRBJ1-1; 9 nucleotides line up with TRBD1. From germline, CDR1 is ENHRY and CDR2 SYGVKD. The CDR3 consists of 15 residues. Unmatched junction bases numbered 5, after V lost 6 bases and J lost 0 bases. The CDR3 is CAIRGQGTMNTEAFF. CDR3 nucleotides: TGTGCCATCAGAGGACAGGGGACCATGAACACTGAAGCTTTCTTT.

The genes are TRBV7-9 and TRBJ2-7; no definite D call. Trimming took off 1 base at V and 2 bases at J, with 9 bases between the two ends. The CDR3 is 14 residues long. Germline lookup yields CDR1 SEHNR and CDR2 FQNEAQ (reference sequence). The CDR3, as DNA: TGTGCCAGCAGCTTAGGAGGATCCACCTACGAGCAGTACTTC. This sequence encodes CASSLGGSTYEQYF.

The V and J genes are TRBV2 and TRBJ2-1; TRBD2 matches at 7 bases. Germline CDR1 is SNHLY and CDR2 is FYNNEI. V was clipped by 6 bases and J by 6 bases; unmatched bases: 2. This CDR3 is 12 amino acids long. DNA for the CDR3: TGTGCCAGCAGAGGACTAGTCAATGAGCAGTTCTTC. It translates to CASRGLVNEQFF.

This clone appeared a few times. This chain joins TRBV6-5 and TRBJ1-4, with D perhaps matching TRBD1 (6 bases). V lost 0 bases and J 8 bases, leaving 16 bases between the germline ends. Germline CDR1 and CDR2: MNHEY and SVGAGI. The length of the CDR3 is 16 residues. The CDR3 loop reads CASSYSRGGGREKLFF. CDR3 DNA: TGTGCCAGCAGTTACTCGAGAGGGGGGGGTCGCGAAAAACTGTTTTTT.

CDR3 region: CASSPQPGQAGLAGAYEQFF. The CDR3 region has the DNA TGTGCCAGCAGCCCGCAACCGGGACAGGCGGGACTAGCGGGAGCCTATGAGCAGTTCTTC. This sequence joins TRBV4-2 and TRBJ2-1; 14 bases align to TRBD2. V was pared by 4 bases and J by 8 bases, with 19 bases of the junction left unmatched. Germline loops: CDR1 LGHNA, CDR2 YNFKEQ. CDR3 length: 20 amino acids.

The chain combines TRBV18 with TRBJ2-7; TRBD2 matches at 9 bases. Germline CDR1 reads KGHSH; CDR2 reads LQKENI. The CDR3 sequence is 13 residues long. J was trimmed by 6 bases and V by 0 bases; bases with no gene match: 0. The CDR3 is CASSPPGLAEQYF. CDR3 DNA: TGTGCCAGCTCACCACCGGGACTAGCCGAGCAGTACTTC.

This clone has a handful of counts. The V and J genes are TRBV2 and TRBJ1-6; 7 nucleotides agree with TRBD1. The V segment lost 6 bases and the J segment 7 bases; nucleotides outside the gene matches: 15. In germline, CDR1 is SNHLY, CDR2 FYNNEI. This CDR3 comprises 17 residues. The CDR3 DNA reads TGTGCCAGCAGCCCGCTTACAGGGGTACTTTCCAATTCACCCCTCCACTTT. Its translation: CASSPLTGVLSNSPLHF.